These 11 T cell receptor beta chains originate from one sample sequenced in a study of blood T cell repertoires in COVID-19 (dated by TCRdb to between 2020 and 2021). Library prep was done by the immunoSEQ multiplex PCR assay. The source is immuneACCESS, and TCRdb retained only in-frame sequences with V and J called. Part of the clones is not carried over; for the studies checked, unresolved V genes explain less than half of this, and the remainder is unexplained. The sample data list some 270,000 clones, and around 89% of these were observed just once. The leading ten clones occupy 4.1% of the sample. The sequenced material came from PBMCs or T cells enriched from blood (not recorded which). These receptors were obtained from a woman in her 30s with acute COVID-19.

This clone was seen more than once but under ten times. The genes are TRBV19 and TRBJ2-7; 13 bases are shared with TRBD2. Germline CDR1 and CDR2: LNHDA and SQIVND (reference sequence). J lost 1 base, V lost 5 bases, and 5 bases had no gene match. The CDR3 totals 16 residues. CDR3 loop: CASSSRTSGSSYEQYF. The DNA of the CDR3 is TGTGCCAGTAGTTCCCGGACTAGCGGGAGTTCCTACGAGCAGTACTTC.

The CDR3 nucleotides read TGTGCCAGCAGTGAAGGGCGGGGTCAGCCCCAGCATTTT. It is translated as CASSEGRGQPQHF. The chain is built from TRBV2 and TRBJ1-5, with D unresolved. V was clipped by 1 base and J by 6 bases, with 7 bases between them. There are 13 residues in the CDR3. CDR1 is SNHLY, CDR2 FYNNEI, per germline.

The V call is TRBV20-1, the J call TRBJ2-7; 10 positions match TRBD2. Looked up from germline, CDR1 is DFQATT and CDR2 is SNEGSKA (reference sequence). Germline trimming cut 3 bases from V and 4 bases from J; bases unmatched to any gene: 15. CDR3 length: 17 amino acids. Here the CDR3 reads CSASVRALAGDLYEQYF. In DNA, the CDR3 is TGCAGTGCTAGTGTAAGGGCCCTAGCGGGAGATTTATACGAGCAGTACTTC.

V gene TRBV7-6 combines with J gene TRBJ1-6, with D perhaps TRBD1 (6 bases). V was trimmed by 1 base and J by 4 bases, leaving 14 bases between them. The CDR3 extends over 17 amino acids. Germline loops: CDR1 SGHVS, CDR2 FNYEAQ. This CDR3 reads CASSLGENRDYNSPLHF. CDR3 coding DNA: TGTGCCAGCAGCTTAGGGGAAAACAGGGATTATAATTCACCCCTCCACTTT.

V is TRBV3-1 (or the pseudogene TRBV3-2) and J is TRBJ2-5; D uncertain. Germline assignment: CDR1 LGHDT and CDR2 YNNKEL (reference sequence). There are 15 residues in the CDR3. V lost 4 bases and J 4 bases, leaving 16 bases between the germline ends. For the CDR3, the DNA is TGTGCCAGCAGCCGCCGAAGCCCCACCACAGAGACCCAGTACTTC. Its protein is CASSRRSPTTETQYF.

CDR3 bases: TGTGCCAGCAGCGTACAGTACACCGGGGAGCTGTTTTTT. It translates to CASSVQYTGELFF. The chain uses TRBV9 and TRBJ2-2, with D uncertain. This CDR3 is 13 amino acids long. Germline V gives CDR1 SGDLS, CDR2 YYNGEE. Deletions cut 1 base from V and 3 bases from J, with 4 bases between.

The V gene is TRBV5-1, the J gene TRBJ2-7, with 9 nucleotides matching TRBD1. The CDR3 is 16 residues long. J gave up 5 bases and V 0 bases, and 9 bases lay outside the gene matches. The germline V gene has CDR1 SGHRS and CDR2 YFSETQ. The CDR3 bases are TGCGCCAGCAGCTTGGATCATAACAGGGGGCCCCACGAGCAGTACTTC. Its protein is CASSLDHNRGPHEQYF.

The chain employs TRBV7-3 and TRBJ2-1, with D perhaps matching TRBD1 (5 bases). There are 14 residues in the CDR3. The V end lost 2 bases, the J end lost 9 bases, and 14 bases lay between the germline ends. In germline, CDR1 is SGHTA, CDR2 FQGTGA. The CDR3 DNA sequence: TGTGCCAGCAGCTTAGCTTCAGGGAATAGTGAGCAGTTCTTC. Its translation: CASSLASGNSEQFF.

The rearrangement uses TRBV6-2 or TRBV6-3 and TRBJ2-1, with 11 bases lining up with TRBD2. V lost 2 bases and J lost 2; bases outside the gene matches: 8. From germline, CDR1 is MNHEY and CDR2 SVGEGT. The CDR3 covers 18 residues. The CDR3 loop is CASSYVLAGGSPYNEQFF. The CDR3 DNA follows: TGTGCCAGCAGTTACGTCCTAGCGGGAGGAAGTCCCTACAATGAGCAGTTCTTC.

The genes are TRBV4-1 and TRBJ2-3, with 8 bases that match TRBD2. Germline CDR1 MGHRA, CDR2 YSYEKL. The CDR3 extends over 16 amino acids. V lost 0 bases to trimming and J lost 0 bases; unmatched junction nucleotides: 2. The CDR3 spells CASSQEERGSTDTQYF. CDR3 coding DNA: TGCGCCAGCAGCCAAGAGGAGCGGGGGAGCACAGATACGCAGTATTTT.

V and J are TRBV5-1 and TRBJ2-5, with a possible D match to TRBD2 (6 bases). V lost 4 bases to trimming and J lost 5 bases, with 18 bases between them. CDR3 length equals 15 residues. Germline CDR1 reads SGHRS; CDR2 reads YFSETQ. The CDR3: CASSPRGLDLETQYF. In DNA form, the CDR3 reads TGCGCCAGCAGCCCTAGGGGACTGGATCTGGAGACCCAGTACTTC.